This record looks at one T cell receptor beta chain sequence and its context. This CDR3 has 19 residues. The V gene lost 1 base and the J gene lost 6 bases, with 25 bases spanning the gap. Germline CDR1 and CDR2: SGHAT and FQNNGV. Profiled with immunoSEQ multiplex PCR; TCRdb holds only in-frame clones, not every one. The table includes fewer than 350,000 clones, 70% to 90% detected once. The data were taken from a study of blood T cell repertoires in COVID-19. What was sequenced was peripheral blood. The chain is built from TRBV11-2 and TRBJ2-1; perhaps TRBD2 as D (5 bases). The sequence came from a woman between 50 and 59 years old who had recovered from COVID-19. This CDR3 is CASSLVTSVRRGRGNEQFF. CDR3 coding DNA: TGTGCCAGCAGCTTAGTCACCAGCGTCAGACGCGGTCGGGGCAATGAGCAGTTCTTC.